This TCR beta chain comes out of a study of blood T cell repertoires in COVID-19. Study as a whole: The origin of the acute and convalescent COVID-19 samples was the United States, Italy and Spain.

Original data processing: Nucleated cell counts were estimated from reference gene primer amplification. The assay was immunoSEQ multiplex PCR, and TCRdb's table has in-frame clones only and misses some. Clone size and the V and J calls come from that table; the DNA yielded D and trimming. Among around 19,000 clones, more than 80% were seen once, and the ten largest hold 5% to 6.5%. This CDR3 region has 16 residues. Germline V lookup: CDR1 SGHRS, CDR2 YFSETQ. With V trimmed by 4 bases and J by 5 bases, 11 bases remained unmatched. The TCR sequence derives from a human donor in a cohort sampled during active COVID-19. Material: peripheral blood. The chain recombines TRBV5-1 with TRBJ2-5; 10 bases are a match to TRBD2. The CDR3 sequence: CASSASTSGPSETQYF. CDR3 DNA sequence: TGCGCCAGCAGCGCTTCGACTAGCGGGCCCTCGGAGACCCAGTACTTC. Together with reference TRBV5-1 and TRBJ2-5, the CDR3 gives the full variable domain: KAGVTQTPRYLIKTRGQQVTLSCSPISGHRSVSWYQQTPGQGLQFLFEYFSETQRNKGNFPGRFSGRQFSNSRSEMNVSTLELGDSALYLCASSASTSGPSETQYFGPGTRLLVL.